This passage covers 16 T cell receptor beta chains from one sample sequenced in a study of blood T cell repertoires in COVID-19. Assay: immunoSEQ multiplex PCR; the TCRdb copy retains only in-frame clones and omits some. The table lists 120,000 or so clones, roughly 85% of them singletons. Input material: peripheral blood. The receptors were gathered from an elderly man with active or convalescent COVID-19.

The chain joins TRBV5-4 to TRBJ2-2; 8 bases agree with TRBD2. V lost 0 bases, J lost 5 bases, and 6 bases stayed unmatched. The CDR3 covers 16 residues. The germline CDR1 and CDR2 sequences are SGHNT and YYREEE (reference sequence). The DNA for the CDR3 is TGTGCCAGCAGCTTGGCCGGAGCGGGGGTTACCGGGGAGCTGTTTTTT. Residues: CASSLAGAGVTGELFF.

The chain couples TRBV18 to TRBJ2-1; TRBD2 might be the D (5 bases). The V end lost 6 bases, the J end lost 4 bases, and 13 bases lay between the germline ends. CDR3 length equals 14 residues. Germline V gene data show CDR1 as KGHSH and CDR2 as LQKENI. The CDR3 DNA is TGTGCCAGCTCTCCTAGGAGCGGATACAATGAGCAGTTCTTC. Amino acids: CASSPRSGYNEQFF.

The chain recombines TRBV28 with TRBJ1-5; 7 bases are a match to TRBD1. The CDR3 contains 17 residues. Unmatched junction bases numbered 11, after V lost 6 bases and J lost 0 bases. CDR1 MDHEN and CDR2 SYDVKM come from the germline V gene. The CDR3 loop is CASSTGEKGFSNQPQHF. CDR3 sequence (DNA): TGTGCCAGCAGCACAGGGGAAAAGGGTTTTAGCAATCAGCCCCAGCATTTT.

The chain combines TRBV7-8 with TRBJ1-5, with D maybe TRBD1 (6 bases). Trimming took off 5 bases at V and 1 base at J, with 15 bases between the two ends. The CDR3 spans 16 residues. The germline gives CDR1 SGHVS, CDR2 FQNEAQ. The CDR3: CASSPQGRLSNQPQHF. The CDR3 DNA sequence: TGTGCCAGCAGCCCACAGGGCCGGCTGAGCAATCAGCCCCAGCATTTT.

Here the CDR3 reads CASSLGQYNSPLHF. The CDR3 DNA reads as TGTGCCAGCAGTTTGGGACAGTACAATTCACCCCTCCACTTT. The J gene is TRBJ1-6, the V gene TRBV6-2 or TRBV6-3; TRBD1 agrees at 7 bases. Per the germline V gene, CDR1 is MNHEY and CDR2 is SVGEGT. With V trimmed by 4 bases and J by 7 bases, 4 bases remained unmatched. CDR3 length: 14 residues.

In this sample, this clone turned up a few times. This chain links TRBV5-1 with TRBJ1-1; no clear D gene. The CDR3 totals 13 residues. Trimming took off 0 bases at V and 7 bases at J, with 10 bases between the two ends. Germline CDR1 and CDR2: SGHRS and YFSETQ. CDR3 amino acids: CASSLDPGLEAFF. The CDR3, as DNA: TGCGCCAGCAGCTTGGATCCAGGACTTGAAGCTTTCTTT.

The gene calls are TRBV30 and TRBJ1-4, with TRBD1 matching 7 bases. Germline loops: CDR1 GTSNPN, CDR2 SVGIG (reference sequence). V was pared by 1 base and J by 4 bases, with 3 bases of the junction left unmatched. The CDR3 has 14 amino acids. CDR3 residues: CAWSEGGVNEKLFF. The DNA for the CDR3 is TGTGCCTGGAGTGAAGGGGGCGTTAATGAAAAACTGTTTTTT. Filled out from reference TRBV30 and TRBJ1-4, the complete variable domain reads SQTIHQWPATLVQPVGSPLSLECTVEGTSNPNLYWYRQAAGRGLQLLFYSVGIGQISSEVPQNLSASRPQDRQFILSSKKLLLSDSGFYLCAWSEGGVNEKLFFGSGTQLSVL.

The V call is TRBV11-2, the J call TRBJ1-2; 10 bases agree with TRBD1. CDR1 and CDR2 (germline): SGHAT, FQNNGV. Germline trimming cut 5 bases from V and 2 bases from J; bases unmatched to any gene: 2. This CDR3 spans 14 amino acids. The DNA of the CDR3 is TGTGCCAGCAGCGGACAGGGGGGGAACTATGGCTACACCTTC. Translated: CASSGQGGNYGYTF.

The rearrangement joins TRBV5-4 to TRBJ2-3, with 7 nucleotides matching TRBD2. The CDR3 consists of 16 residues. Per germline, CDR1 SGHNT and CDR2 YYREEE (reference sequence). V shed 0 bases, J shed 0 bases, and the junction held 4 bases outside the gene matches. As DNA, the CDR3 is TGTGCCAGCAGCTTGGTAGCACTAGCGAGCACAGATACGCAGTATTTT. This sequence encodes CASSLVALASTDTQYF.

The chain joins TRBV5-1 to TRBJ2-7; weak D call: TRBD1 (6 bases). Germline V lookup: CDR1 SGHRS, CDR2 YFSETQ. With 0 bases removed from V and 7 bases from J, the gap between germline ends came to 20 bases. The CDR3 contains 16 residues. Here the CDR3 reads CASSLGGQGIVREQYF. The CDR3 DNA reads as TGCGCCAGCAGCTTGGGTGGGCAGGGGATCGTGAGGGAGCAGTACTTC.

This clone turned up a few times. The rearrangement uses TRBV2 and TRBJ2-1; D is possibly TRBD1 (5 bases). The V gene lost 6 bases and the J gene lost 2 bases, with 8 bases spanning the gap. Per the germline V gene, CDR1 is SNHLY and CDR2 is FYNNEI. The CDR3 has 13 residues. The CDR3 loop reads CASSPGPYNEQFF. CDR3 coding DNA: TGTGCCAGCAGCCCAGGGCCCTACAATGAGCAGTTCTTC.

The chain links TRBV7-6 to TRBJ1-4; possible D gene TRBD1, 6 bases. CDR1 is SGHVS, CDR2 FNYEAQ, per germline. The CDR3 consists of 15 residues. Between the trimmed V and J ends, which lost 3 bases and 0 bases, there was a span of 8 bases. The CDR3 DNA is TGTGCCAGCAGCTTTGCAGGGGCAACTAATGAAAAACTGTTTTTT. Residues: CASSFAGATNEKLFF.

As DNA, the CDR3 is TGTGCCAGCAGCGTAGCCCATCCTGGAAACACCATATATTTT. It yields the protein CASSVAHPGNTIYF. V usage is TRBV9 and J usage is TRBJ1-3; D unclear. V was cut by 0 bases and J by 2 bases, with 6 bases left in between. CDR3 length equals 14 residues. Germline V gene lookup returns CDR1 SGDLS and CDR2 YYNGEE.

The rearrangement joins TRBV18 to TRBJ2-2, with D uncertain. CDR1 is KGHSH and CDR2 is LQKENI in the germline V gene. The CDR3 is 14 residues long. V was pared by 4 bases and J by 0 bases, with 6 bases between. CDR3 sequence reads: CASSLLANTGELFF. The CDR3 DNA follows: TGTGCCAGCTCACTGTTAGCGAACACCGGGGAGCTGTTTTTT.

The V call is TRBV27, the J call TRBJ2-7, with TRBD1 as a possible D gene (6 bases). Germline assignment: CDR1 MNHEY and CDR2 SMNVEV (reference sequence). V lost 5 bases to trimming and J lost 3 bases, with 14 bases between them. The CDR3 runs to 14 residues. CDR3 sequence: CASSTIRDNYEQYF. Here the CDR3 DNA reads TGTGCCAGCAGTACAATCCGGGACAACTACGAGCAGTACTTC.

The V gene is TRBV7-2, the J gene TRBJ1-1; D is perhaps TRBD1 (5 bases). V gave up 5 bases and J gave up 2 bases, with 12 bases separating them. The germline CDR1 and CDR2 sequences are SGHTA and FQGNSA. The CDR3 is 14 amino acids. CDR3 amino acids: CASSPGHLNTEAFF. In DNA, the CDR3 is TGTGCCAGCAGCCCAGGACACCTAAACACTGAAGCTTTCTTT.